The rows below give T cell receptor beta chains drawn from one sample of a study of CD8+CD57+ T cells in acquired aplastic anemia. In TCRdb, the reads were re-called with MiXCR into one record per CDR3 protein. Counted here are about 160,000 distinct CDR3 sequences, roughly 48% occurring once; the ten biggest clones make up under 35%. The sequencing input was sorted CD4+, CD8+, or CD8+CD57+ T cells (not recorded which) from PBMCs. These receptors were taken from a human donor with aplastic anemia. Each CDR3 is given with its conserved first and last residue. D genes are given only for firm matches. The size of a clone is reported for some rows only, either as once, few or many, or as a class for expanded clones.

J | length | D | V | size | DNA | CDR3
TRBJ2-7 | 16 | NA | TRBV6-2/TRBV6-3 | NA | TGTGCCAGCAGTTACTCGTTTCAACAGGGTCACTACGAGCAGTACTTC | CASSYSFQQGHYEQYF
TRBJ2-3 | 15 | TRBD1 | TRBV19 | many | TGTGCCACCTGGGGACAGAGAAAAGGCACAGATACGCAGTATTTT | CATWGQRKGTDTQYF
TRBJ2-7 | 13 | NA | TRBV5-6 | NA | TGTGCCAGCAGCTCCGGCCGAATCTACGAGCAGTACTTC | CASSSGRIYEQYF
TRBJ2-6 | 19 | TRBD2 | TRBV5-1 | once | TGCGCCAGCAGTCAAATGCGGGATCGGCTAGCGGGAGACGCCAACGTCCTGACTTTC | CASSQMRDRLAGDANVLTF
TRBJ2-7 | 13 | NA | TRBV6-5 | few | TGTGCCAGCAGTTACTCGAAAGGTCTCGAGCAGTACTTC | CASSYSKGLEQYF
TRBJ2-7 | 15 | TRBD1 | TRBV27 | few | TGTGCCAGCAGCCCGAGACAGGGGAGCTCCTACGAGCAGTACTTC | CASSPRQGSSYEQYF
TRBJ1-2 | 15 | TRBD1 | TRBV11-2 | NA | TGTGCCAGCAGCCCCGAGGGACAGGGGGTCTATGGCTACACCTTC | CASSPEGQGVYGYTF
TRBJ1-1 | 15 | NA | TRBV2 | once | TGTGCCAGCAGTGAAGCTGGACAGTTGAACACTGAAGCTTTCTTT | CASSEAGQLNTEAFF
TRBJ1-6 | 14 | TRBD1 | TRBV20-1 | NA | TGCAGTGCTAGGGGGACAGGGGAGATTTCACCCCTCCACTTT | CSARGTGEISPLHF
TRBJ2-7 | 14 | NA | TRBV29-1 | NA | TGCAGCGTCCAGCCGGTGCAGGGCGGCTACGAGCAGTACTTC | CSVQPVQGGYEQYF
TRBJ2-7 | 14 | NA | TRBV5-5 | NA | TGTGCCAGCAGCGCAGGGATACCATCCTACGAGCAGTACTTC | CASSAGIPSYEQYF
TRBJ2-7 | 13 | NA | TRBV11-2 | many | TGTGCCAGCGCTCCCGGGACGGGCTACGAGCAGTACTTC | CASAPGTGYEQYF
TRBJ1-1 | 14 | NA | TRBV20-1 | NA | TGCAGTGCTAGAGCAGTTTCAGGCAGAACTGAAGCTTTCTTT | CSARAVSGRTEAFF